The next 3 T cell receptor beta chains were all read from a single sample in a study of T cells in Graves' hyperthyroidism and ophthalmopathy. RNA transcripts were the template for amplifying TCR beta CDR3 regions. HTBI primers were used for first-round RT-PCR of the TCR CDR3. MiXCR, applied by TCRdb to the multiplex PCR reads, yields one record per CDR3 protein. Among some 550,000 distinct CDR3 sequences listed, more than 15% were seen once. The sample was blood. The receptors originated from a middle-aged woman with Graves' ophthalmopathy.

The chain recombines TRBV5-1 with TRBJ2-5; 10 bases are a match to TRBD2. Germline-derived CDR1 and CDR2 are SGHRS and YFSETQ. The CDR3 spans 15 residues. Trimming cost V 2 bases and J 2 bases; bases outside gene matches: 3. CDR3 in amino acids: CASSLQTSGQETQYF. The CDR3 region has the DNA TGCGCCAGCAGCTTACAGACTAGCGGGCAAGAGACCCAGTACTTC.

This clonotype was seen only once. V and J are TRBV7-9 and TRBJ2-2; no firm D call. V lost 2 bases to trimming and J lost 5 bases, with 12 bases between them. CDR1 and CDR2 (germline): SEHNR, FQNEAQ (reference sequence). This CDR3 is 15 amino acids long. The CDR3 spells CASSLLSTMTGELFF. CDR3 sequence (DNA): TGTGCCAGCAGCTTACTTTCGACGATGACCGGGGAGCTGTTTTTT.

This clonotype was seen at least ten times. This chain links TRBV5-1 with TRBJ2-3; D unresolved. This CDR3 contains 16 residues. Trimming stripped 0 bases from V and 1 base from J, with 12 bases between. Germline lookup yields CDR1 SGHRS and CDR2 YFSETQ. In DNA form, the CDR3 reads TGCGCCAGCAGCTTGGTGGTGGGCGGAGGCACAGATACGCAGTATTTT. Amino acids: CASSLVVGGGTDTQYF.